The present T cell receptor beta chain was sequenced within a study of blood T cell repertoires in COVID-19 (dated by TCRdb to the early 2020s). Concerning the study at large: The collaborator samples originated in the United States, Italy and Spain and spanned the acute and convalescent phases of COVID-19. The repertoires were released in a freely available public database intended as a resource for research on the immune response to SARS-CoV-2. Deeply sampled blood TCRbeta repertoires from subjects exposed to, actively infected with, or recovered from COVID-19 were included in the dataset. The samples were drawn from the first 160 participants of the ongoing ImmuneRACE study and from some 1,300 subjects provided by 6 global collaborators. The sample metadata nearly always contained a de-identified subject ID, COVID-19 status, age in years and sex. HLA class I and class II types, where available, came from metadata supplied by the sample provider rather than from assay-based typing. The material from the prospective study consisted of cDNA or gDNA derived from T cells, B-cell-depleted T cells, or PBMCs. Results the study describes overall, beyond this receptor: The amount of clinical and demographic metadata varied by source and participant and was provided uncurated.

The germline V gene specifies MGHRA as CDR1 and YSYEKL as CDR2. Compared with germline, V lacks 2 bases and J lacks 2 bases; bases without a gene match: 2. The CDR3 holds 15 amino acids from the cysteine to the phenylalanine. Here the CDR3 DNA is all that survives: 45 bases in frame from base 1. Samples from volunteer blood donors who had recovered from COVID-19 were contributed by a second Seattle source. Each collaborating institution followed its own protocols to collect whole blood in K2EDTA tubes. For TCRbeta analysis, collaborators shipped samples as frozen whole blood, isolated PBMCs, or DNA extracted from either of those sample types. TCRbeta CDR3 regions were amplified from genomic DNA using the immunoSEQ Assay, a bias-controlled multiplex PCR. The authors' pipeline ran thus. The number of nucleated cells in each sample was estimated from the amplification of reference gene primers within the assay. To quantify the absolute abundance of each unique TCRbeta CDR3 rearrangement, sequence reads were collapsed and filtered. For each sample, productive Simpson clonality was calculated by taking the square root of Simpson's diversity index across productive rearrangements. Entries here come from immuneACCESS through TCRdb and include only in-frame sequences with V and J called. Some clones fail to appear in such tables; in the studies checked, an unresolved V gene covers under half of the shortfall, and the cause of the remainder is unknown. V and J calls and clone size are those listed in that table; D and trimming were worked out from the DNA. In all, the sample holds about 270,000 clones, and around nine tenths of those were seen once. In total, the top ten clones hold approximately 1.5% of the sample.

Of note for this clone: This clone's antigen is unknown. Nothing much larger sits one base from this clone, and base qualities are not available.

The receptor comes from a woman aged 60-75 years who had recovered from COVID-19. Source material: peripheral blood. The chain is encoded by TRBV4-1 joined to TRBJ2-7, with 11 bases matching TRBD1. The CDR3 corresponds to CASSQPGQGAYEQYF. Read as DNA, the sequence is TGCGCCAGCAGCCAACCGGGACAGGGGGCCTACGAGCAGTACTTC.